This T cell receptor beta chain was profiled in a study of blood T cell repertoires in COVID-19. The overall study: Sample material is recorded as cDNA or gDNA derived from T cells, B-cell-depleted T cells, or PBMCs.

Enrolled through a virtual design, the participants were between 18 and 89 years of age and came from some 26 US areas. Data came from immunoSEQ multiplex PCR; TCRdb stores just in-frame clones and leaves some out. The sample lists 200,000 to 300,000 clones; about 89% were seen once. From germline, CDR1 is MDHEN and CDR2 SYDVKM. The length of the CDR3 is 17 residues. Unmatched junction bases numbered 18, after V lost 6 bases and J lost 4 bases. The sequence derives from a woman aged 18-29 years who had recovered from COVID-19. This rearrangement joins TRBV28 to TRBJ2-7; 7 bases are shared with TRBD2. Sequences were obtained from PBMCs or T cells enriched from blood (not recorded which). CDR3 nucleotide sequence: TGTGCCAGCAGGGCCATAGGGTGGGAGGGCCGTTTTTACGAGCAGTACTTC. It is translated as CASRAIGWEGRFYEQYF.